These 8 T cell receptor beta chains share one sample of origin, sequenced in a study of regulatory T cells in long-lasting Graves disease. Time point noted: persistent/refractory GD, antithyroid drugs over 5 years with positive TRAb. Researchers made the TCR library from RNA that was extracted from PBMCs. CDR3 regions were amplified by Arm-PCR using iRepertoire HTBI primers to build TCR beta libraries. Via MiXCR, TCRdb re-called the multiplex PCR reads, giving one row per CDR3 protein. The sample contains approximately 350,000 distinct CDR3 sequences, about 23% of which appear only once. This specimen consisted of peripheral blood mononuclear cells (PBMCs), obtained when the disease was refractory, from a patient treated with antithyroid drugs. The source of these receptors is a woman aged 40 to 49 with Graves disease.

This clonotype showed up many times. V usage is TRBV7-2 and J usage is TRBJ2-7; D remains unclear. Germline assignment: CDR1 SGHTA and CDR2 FQGNSA. Trimming removed 1 base at V and 2 bases at J, with 24 bases between. The CDR3 spans 19 residues. This chain's CDR3 is CASSLGLSPLAESTYEQYF. The CDR3 DNA reads as TGTGCCAGCAGCTTAGGCCTCAGCCCGTTGGCAGAGTCTACCTACGAGCAGTACTTC.

This clonotype was counted a few times. This chain links TRBV19 with TRBJ2-7; 11 bases are shared with TRBD2. The V segment lost 3 bases and the J segment 7 bases; nucleotides outside the gene matches: 5. Germline V gene data show CDR1 as LNHDA and CDR2 as SQIVND (reference sequence). The CDR3 loop spans 14 amino acids. The CDR3 sequence is CASSITSGSGEQYF. The CDR3 DNA sequence: TGTGCCAGTAGTATCACTAGCGGGAGCGGGGAGCAGTACTTC.

This clonotype was seen only a few times. The chain recombines TRBV29-1 with TRBJ2-7; 7 nucleotides agree with TRBD1. Per germline, CDR1 SQVTM and CDR2 ANQGSEA. The length of the CDR3 is 12 residues. The trim removed 8 bases at V and 0 bases at J, leaving 4 bases unmatched. CDR3 nucleotides: TGCAGCACAAGGGACAGCTCCTACGAGCAGTACTTC. Translation gives CSTRDSSYEQYF.

This clonotype was seen many times. The chain has TRBV12-3 or TRBV12-4 and TRBJ1-4; 8 bases match TRBD1. This CDR3 is built from 14 residues. The trim removed 5 bases at V and 6 bases at J, leaving 5 bases unmatched. The CDR3 here is CASSPGQEDEKLFF. CDR3 nucleotides: TGTGCCAGCAGTCCGGGACAGGAAGATGAAAAACTGTTTTTT.

V usage is TRBV4-1 and J usage is TRBJ2-5; TRBD2 matches 11 bases. Germline trimming cut 2 bases from V and 5 bases from J; bases unmatched to any gene: 7. Germline assignment: CDR1 MGHRA and CDR2 YSYEKL. The CDR3 loop spans 16 amino acids. The CDR3 nucleotides read TGCGCCAGCAGCCAACCTACTAGCGGGAGAGTGGAGACCCAGTACTTC. Protein: CASSQPTSGRVETQYF.

This clonotype was seen many times. The chain employs TRBV2 and TRBJ2-5; the match to TRBD1 covers 7 bases. Germline CDR1 is SNHLY and CDR2 is FYNNEI. V lost 6 bases to trimming and J lost 0 bases; unmatched junction nucleotides: 7. This CDR3 has 15 amino acids. CDR3 loop: CASRIQGIYQETQYF. DNA for the CDR3: TGTGCCAGCAGAATACAGGGGATCTACCAAGAGACCCAGTACTTC.

This clonotype was seen many times. This chain links TRBV6-1 with TRBJ2-5; TRBD2 aligns across 7 bases. With V trimmed by 5 bases and J by 3 bases, 6 bases remained unmatched. Per the germline V gene, CDR1 is MNHNS and CDR2 is SASEGT. The CDR3 sequence is 14 residues long. CDR3 protein: CASSRTRVEETQYF. The CDR3 region has the DNA TGTGCCAGCAGTCGGACTAGAGTGGAAGAGACCCAGTACTTC.

The chain links TRBV5-1 to TRBJ1-1; D remains ambiguous. The V end was cut by 1 base, the J end by 0 bases, with 13 bases between. The CDR3 is 16 amino acids. Germline CDR1 reads SGHRS; CDR2 reads YFSETQ. CDR3 coding DNA: TGCGCCAGCAGCTTGCTGCCAGAAACGATGAACACTGAAGCTTTCTTT. Amino acid sequence: CASSLLPETMNTEAFF. Based on the CDR3 plus reference TRBV5-1 and TRBJ1-1, the full variable domain is KAGVTQTPRYLIKTRGQQVTLSCSPISGHRSVSWYQQTPGQGLQFLFEYFSETQRNKGNFPGRFSGRQFSNSRSEMNVSTLELGDSALYLCASSLLPETMNTEAFFGQGTRLTVV.